One and the same sample provided the 12 T cell receptor beta chains below, sequenced in a study of cytomegalovirus exposure and HLA in healthy donors. The repertoire was sequenced with immunoSEQ multiplex PCR; TCRdb's copy has only in-frame clones and lacks some. The data contain about 270,000 clones, about 86% of them singletons. Sequenced sample: PBMCs. Source of these receptors: a woman between 18 and 29 years old in good health and CMV-seronegative.

The chain combines TRBV5-4 with TRBJ1-1; D unclear. Trimming cost V 0 bases and J 7 bases, with 13 bases left between them. The CDR3 totals 14 residues. In germline, CDR1 is SGHNT, CDR2 YYREEE (reference sequence). CDR3 in amino acids: CASSLGLTSGEAFF. The DNA of the CDR3 is TGTGCCAGCAGCTTGGGACTTACCTCGGGTGAAGCTTTCTTT. The full variable domain, in which reference TRBV5-4 and TRBJ1-1 provide the parts outside the CDR3, is ETGVTQSPTHLIKTRGQQVTLRCSSQSGHNTVSWYQQALGQGPQFIFQYYREEENGRGNFPPRFSGLQFPNYSSELNVNALELDDSALYLCASSLGLTSGEAFFGQGTRLTVV.

The rearrangement uses TRBV4-3 and TRBJ1-4; D may be TRBD1 (5 bases). This CDR3 comprises 15 residues. The germline CDR1 and CDR2 sequences are LGHNA and YSLEER. V lost 7 bases, J lost 3 bases, and 15 bases lay in between. The CDR3 is CASNRARTPNEKLFF. Written as DNA, the CDR3 is TGCGCCAGCAACCGAGCCCGGACACCTAATGAAAAACTGTTTTTT.

This clone was detected only once. The chain uses TRBV2 and TRBJ2-2, with 7 nucleotides matching TRBD2. Unmatched junction bases numbered 15, after V lost 2 bases and J lost 0 bases. CDR1 and CDR2 (germline): SNHLY, FYNNEI. The CDR3 totals 20 residues. The CDR3 DNA reads TGTGCCAGCAGTGAAACTAGCGTAATAATACTGTTAGCGAACACCGGGGAGCTGTTTTTT. This gives the protein CASSETSVIILLANTGELFF.

This clone was seen once. The CDR3 nucleotides are TGTGCCAGCAGAATATATGGGGGCAGGGTCCCAGAGACCCAGTACTTC. Residues: CASRIYGGRVPETQYF. The V and J genes are TRBV7-9 and TRBJ2-5; a weak D match, TRBD1 (6 bases). This CDR3 has 16 amino acids. Germline V gives CDR1 SEHNR, CDR2 FQNEAQ (reference sequence). With 6 bases removed from V and 4 bases from J, the gap between germline ends came to 21 bases.

The count of this clone is one. The chain recombines TRBV2 with TRBJ2-7, with 12 positions matching TRBD2. Germline-derived CDR1 and CDR2 are SNHLY and FYNNEI. Trimming cost V 6 bases and J 7 bases; bases outside gene matches: 25. CDR3 size: 20 residues. CDR3 protein: CASSGAEPGTSGLNYEEQYF. CDR3 bases: TGTGCCAGCAGCGGTGCCGAACCCGGGACTAGCGGGCTTAATTACGAGGAGCAGTACTTC.

The chain uses TRBV5-1 and TRBJ2-2, with 9 bases aligning to TRBD1. J gave up 5 bases and V 4 bases, and 3 bases lay outside the gene matches. Germline assignment: CDR1 SGHRS and CDR2 YFSETQ. This CDR3 spans 14 amino acids. DNA of the CDR3: TGCGCCAGCAGCGTGGGACAGGGAACCGGGGAGCTGTTTTTT. Its translation is CASSVGQGTGELFF.

The rearrangement uses TRBV27 and TRBJ1-3, with D possibly being TRBD1 (5 bases). The germline V gene has CDR1 MNHEY and CDR2 SMNVEV (reference sequence). The CDR3 totals 15 residues. The germline V and J ends were trimmed by 6 bases and 7 bases, with 19 bases remaining between them. CDR3 DNA sequence: TGTGCCAGCAGCCGGGAGGGACGCAGAGGGAACACCATATATTTT. It yields the protein CASSREGRRGNTIYF.

The CDR3: CASTPTSGNIQYF. For the CDR3, the DNA is TGTGCCAGCACTCCAACTAGCGGAAACATTCAGTACTTC. The rearrangement links TRBV6-5 to TRBJ2-4; 8 bases match TRBD2. Per germline, CDR1 MNHEY and CDR2 SVGAGI. This CDR3 comprises 13 residues. J lost 6 bases, V lost 7 bases, and 5 bases had no gene match.

The chain has TRBV19 and TRBJ2-7, with TRBD2 matching over 7 bases. V gave up 5 bases and J gave up 1 base; unmatched junction bases: 11. The length of the CDR3 is 16 residues. Looked up from germline, CDR1 is LNHDA and CDR2 is SQIVND (reference sequence). CDR3 sequence (DNA): TGTGCCAGTAGTCCACACAGCGGGACCCTATCCTACGAGCAGTACTTC. This translates into CASSPHSGTLSYEQYF. The full variable domain, its missing parts supplied by reference TRBV19 and TRBJ2-7, is DGGITQSPKYLFRKEGQNVTLSCEQNLNHDAMYWYRQDPGQGLRLIYYSQIVNDFQKGDIAEGYSVSREKKESFPLTVTSAQKNPTAFYLCASSPHSGTLSYEQYFGPGTRLTVT.

Of note for this clone: The junction shows a germline mismatch at one end, possibly a read error. This chain uses TRBV5-6 with TRBJ1-2, with TRBD1 as a possible D gene (5 bases). The CDR3 runs 15 residues. Germline CDR1 reads SGHDT; CDR2 reads YYEEEE. The CDR3 DNA sequence: TGTGCCAGCAGCTTGCTTGATAGGACATTCTATCGCTACACCTTC. As protein: CASSLLDRTFYRYTF. The whole variable domain, remainder taken from reference TRBV5-6 and TRBJ1-2, is DAGVTQSPTHLIKTRGQQVTLRCSPKSGHDTVSWYQQALGQGPQFIFQYYEEEERQRGNFPDRFSGHQFPNYSSELNVNALLLGDSALYLCASSLLDRTFYRYTFGSGTRLTVV.

V usage is TRBV5-1 and J usage is TRBJ1-2; 8 bases agree with TRBD1. Germline V gene lookup returns CDR1 SGHRS and CDR2 YFSETQ. The CDR3 runs to 16 residues. The J segment lost 7 bases and the V segment lost 4 bases, leaving 15 bases of the junction unmatched. The CDR3 DNA sequence: TGCGCCAGCAGCGAGAAGGCCCGATCGACAGGGGTTGGCTACACCTTC. As protein: CASSEKARSTGVGYTF.

This chain uses TRBV6-5 with TRBJ1-3, with D hard to call. This CDR3 contains 14 residues. Trimming shortened V by 0 bases and J by 4 bases, and 7 bases separated the two germline ends. Per germline, CDR1 MNHEY and CDR2 SVGAGI. The CDR3 region is CASSYSYPGNTIYF. The CDR3 nucleotides read TGTGCCAGCAGTTACTCGTATCCGGGAAACACCATATATTTT.